These 15 T cell receptor beta chains were sequenced from one sample in a study of siplizumab effects on memory and regulatory T cells (dated by TCRdb to between 2018 and 2021). To prepare the library, the immunoSEQ multiplex PCR assay was applied. In its TCRdb copy, this immuneACCESS table keeps in-frame sequences only and misses some clones. Where compared with another copy, unresolved V genes explain less than half of these, and the others have no known cause. Recorded for this sample are some 120,000 clones; about 94% of them occurred a single time. The ten most abundant clones make up approximately 0.17% of the sample. Specimen: non-Treg CD4+ T cells sorted from blood. Read against the paper, the sample's cell subset or site label means: FACS-sorted unstimulated CD4+ non-regulatory T cells. The receptor set was obtained from a human donor in good health.

The rearrangement joins TRBV18 to TRBJ1-2; 8 bases align to TRBD1. The CDR3 has 14 amino acids. Looked up from germline, CDR1 is KGHSH and CDR2 is LQKENI. J was trimmed by 7 bases and V by 6 bases; bases with no gene match: 10. CDR3 sequence (DNA): TGTGCCAGCTCCCCTCAGGACAGGGCCCCTGGCTACACCTTC. It specifies CASSPQDRAPGYTF.

This sequence joins TRBV25-1 and TRBJ2-2; 9 nucleotides align to TRBD1. Losses at the gene ends were 6 bases for V and 6 bases for J; bases not matched to a gene: 8. Germline-derived CDR1 and CDR2 are MGHDK and SYGVNS. CDR3 length equals 15 residues. The CDR3 loop reads CASRPDRGRPGELFF. The DNA of the CDR3 is TGTGCCAGCAGGCCGGACAGGGGAAGGCCCGGGGAGCTGTTTTTT.

This sequence joins TRBV18 and TRBJ2-1; D call uncertain. Trimming cost V 2 bases and J 7 bases, with 15 bases left between them. Germline V gene data show CDR1 as KGHSH and CDR2 as LQKENI. CDR3 length equals 15 residues. CDR3 DNA sequence: TGTGCCAGCTCACCATCGACGGTTCTGAAGAATGAGCAGTTCTTC. Its translation: CASSPSTVLKNEQFF.

J is TRBJ2-2 and V is TRBV9; TRBD2 agrees at 12 bases. The CDR3 spans 19 residues. CDR1 and CDR2 (germline): SGDLS, YYNGEE. The V gene end was trimmed by 4 bases and the J gene end by 5 bases; junction bases not matched to a gene: 15. The CDR3 DNA reads as TGTGCCAGCAGCAGCGCTAGCGGGGGGGTAATCCGAAGGACCGGGGAGCTGTTTTTT. Its translation: CASSSASGGVIRRTGELFF.

The rearrangement links TRBV11-2 to TRBJ2-3, with a tentative D call TRBD2 (6 bases). This CDR3 has 14 amino acids. Germline V gives CDR1 SGHAT, CDR2 FQNNGV. V gave up 1 base and J gave up 6 bases, with 11 bases separating them. The CDR3 DNA follows: TGTGCCAGCAGCTTAGCGGGGGTCGAGGATACGCAGTATTTT. It encodes CASSLAGVEDTQYF. Full variable domain (remainder filled in from reference TRBV11-2 and TRBJ2-3): EAGVAQSPRYKIIEKRQSVAFWCNPISGHATLYWYQQILGQGPKLLIQFQNNGVVDDSQLPKDRFSAERLKGVDSTLKIQPAKLEDSAVYLCASSLAGVEDTQYFGPGTRLTVL.

V usage is TRBV23-1 and J usage is TRBJ2-5; perhaps TRBD2 as D (5 bases). TRBV23-1 is flagged as an ORF with uncertain function. This CDR3 contains 14 residues. Trimming shortened V by 3 bases and J by 2 bases, and 10 bases separated the two germline ends. The DNA of the CDR3 is TGCGCCAGCAGTCATCGGGGTAGACAAGAGACCCAGTACTTC. Its translation: CASSHRGRQETQYF.

The CDR3 DNA is TGCGCCAGCAGCCAAGGAAGTCGCGGGGGGGTACAAGAGACCCAGTACTTC. Translated: CASSQGSRGGVQETQYF. The chain joins TRBV4-3 to TRBJ2-5; 9 nucleotides align to TRBD2. CDR3 length: 17 residues. Germline assignment: CDR1 LGHNA and CDR2 YSLEER. V dropped 1 base and J dropped 2; count of bases not matched to a gene: 8.

This rearrangement joins TRBV7-2 to TRBJ2-1; no firm D call. The CDR3 is made up of 13 amino acids. Germline assignment: CDR1 SGHTA and CDR2 FQGNSA. Trimming shortened V by 7 bases and J by 1 base, and 8 bases separated the two germline ends. CDR3 in DNA: TGTGCCAGCAACCGTGGGTCCTACAATGAGCAGTTCTTC. Amino acid sequence: CASNRGSYNEQFF.

This chain joins TRBV7-6 and TRBJ2-5; D is unclear. This CDR3 comprises 12 residues. CDR1 is SGHVS, CDR2 FNYEAQ, per germline. With 1 base removed from V and 2 bases from J, the gap between germline ends came to 2 bases. CDR3 in DNA: TGTGCCAGCAGCTTAGGGCAAGAGACCCAGTACTTC. Protein: CASSLGQETQYF.

The CDR3 DNA reads TGTGCCAGCTCACCGCTGGGGGAGGTGGGCACTGAAGCTTTCTTT. Protein sequence: CASSPLGEVGTEAFF. V and J are TRBV18 and TRBJ1-1; weak D call: TRBD1 (5 bases). Germline assignment: CDR1 KGHSH and CDR2 LQKENI. This CDR3 comprises 15 residues. V lost 3 bases, J lost 4 bases, and 15 bases lay in between.

This clone showed up just once. V is TRBV4-1 and J is TRBJ2-3; D is perhaps TRBD2 (7 bases). The germline V and J ends were trimmed by 3 bases and 0 bases, with 19 bases remaining between them. The V gene's germline CDR1 is MGHRA and CDR2 YSYEKL. The CDR3 is 18 residues long. The CDR3 DNA reads TGCGCCAGCAGCCACCGAGAGGGGGGGTGGAGTAGCACAGATACGCAGTATTTT. It translates to CASSHREGGWSSTDTQYF.

The chain links TRBV27 to TRBJ1-2; 8 bases map to TRBD1. The V segment lost 4 bases and the J segment 6 bases; nucleotides outside the gene matches: 7. The CDR3 extends over 14 amino acids. Germline V gives CDR1 MNHEY, CDR2 SMNVEV (reference sequence). CDR3 region: CASSSRQGLDGYTF. The CDR3 region has the DNA TGTGCCAGCAGTTCGCGACAGGGGCTAGATGGCTACACCTTC.

J is TRBJ1-2 and V is TRBV21-1; TRBD1, the D gene given by the table, was not confirmed from the DNA. TRBV21-1 is tagged as a pseudogene. CDR3 size: 16 residues. CDR3 DNA sequence: TGTGCCAGCAGCCCCGGCCTACAGGGTGCTTCGGGGGGCTACACCTTC. Translated, it gives CASSPGLQGASGGYTF.

The chain has TRBV7-2 and TRBJ2-7, with 9 bases matching TRBD1. Germline values: CDR1 SGHTA, CDR2 FQGNSA. This CDR3 spans 15 amino acids. After removal of 6 bases from V and 4 bases from J, the junction contained 10 bases not matched to a gene. DNA for the CDR3: TGTGCCAGCAGTTTTTGGGGACAGGGTACGTACGAGCAGTACTTC. This gives the protein CASSFWGQGTYEQYF.

The chain uses TRBV19 and TRBJ2-3; no clear D gene. Germline-derived CDR1 and CDR2 are LNHDA and SQIVND (reference sequence). The V gene lost 3 bases and the J gene lost 0 bases, with 10 bases spanning the gap. There are 15 residues in the CDR3. In DNA form, the CDR3 reads TGTGCCAGTAGTATCCGGACCTCGAGCACAGATACGCAGTATTTT. Amino acids: CASSIRTSSTDTQYF.